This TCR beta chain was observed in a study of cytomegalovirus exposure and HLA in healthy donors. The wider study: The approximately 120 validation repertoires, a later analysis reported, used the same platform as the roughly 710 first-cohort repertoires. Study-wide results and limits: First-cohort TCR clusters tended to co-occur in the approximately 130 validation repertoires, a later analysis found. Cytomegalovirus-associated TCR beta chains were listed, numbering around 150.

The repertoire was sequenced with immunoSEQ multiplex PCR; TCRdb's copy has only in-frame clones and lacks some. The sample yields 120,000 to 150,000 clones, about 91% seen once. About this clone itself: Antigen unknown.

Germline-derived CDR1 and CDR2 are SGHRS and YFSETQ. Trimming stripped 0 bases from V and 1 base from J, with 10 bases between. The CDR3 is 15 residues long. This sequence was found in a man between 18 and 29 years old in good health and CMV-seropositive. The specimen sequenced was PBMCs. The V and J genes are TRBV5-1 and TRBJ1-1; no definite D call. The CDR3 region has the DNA TGCGCCAGCAGCTTGGATCCAACAAGGAACACTGAAGCTTTCTTT. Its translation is CASSLDPTRNTEAFF.